The clone carrying this T cell receptor (beta chain) was detected many times. The antigen is undetermined. This specimen belongs to a study of blood T cells in healthy people across ages. General study findings and limits: For the donors, CMV status was unknown and possibly confounded expanded clonotype changes.

Isolation recovered at least 6 million PBMCs from every sample. The CDR3 is 19 residues long. The germline V gene has CDR1 KGHDR and CDR2 SFDVKD. Losses at the gene ends were 8 bases for V and 2 bases for J; bases not matched to a gene: 16. Using a J-beta primer mix together with a sample-barcoded 5' primer, a second PCR was run for about 6 to 11 cycles. Every sample gave at least 2.5 million paired-end reads containing CDR3. TCRdb reanalysed the 5' RACE reads using MiXCR and keeps one entry per CDR3 protein. The sample shows around 1,000,000 distinct CDR3 sequences, about 23% of them seen only once. This sample was shared with a second study, whose subject was T cells of mothers and their children. From that second work: Relative to unrelated pairs, biologically related mother-child dyads exhibited marginally greater, non-significant overlap.

This chain connects TRBV24-1 to TRBJ2-7; 14 nucleotides line up with TRBD2. Sequenced material: blood. This TCR came from a girl aged 2 to 10 in good health. CDR3 sequence: CATTCLPGLAGVCAYEQYF. The CDR3 DNA is TGTGCCACCACCTGTCTCCCGGGACTAGCGGGAGTTTGTGCCTACGAGCAGTACTTC.